The source of this TCR beta chain is a study of human T cells and chemical hapten exposure. Background on the study: DPC at 0.01% went onto the upper back in patch tests, read at 6 days.

The time point here: pre-sensitization, week 0. The treatment denotes: therapeutic diphenylcyclopropenone sensitization with weekly scalp DPC. Between the trimmed V and J ends, which lost 6 bases and 7 bases, there was a span of 19 bases. Per the germline V gene, CDR1 is DFQATT and CDR2 is SNEGSKA (reference sequence). This CDR3 contains 14 residues. MiXCR, run by TCRdb on the RACE reads, gives a single entry per CDR3 protein. The sample lists more than 100,000 distinct CDR3 sequences, roughly 12% occurring once. The material was whole blood, obtained in connection with sensitization to the hapten diphenylcyclopropenone (DPC). J is TRBJ1-5 and V is TRBV20-1; weak D call: TRBD1 (6 bases). The sequence derives from a woman between 18 and 29 years old with alopecia areata. Some clones in this sample may be carry-over from other donors' samples. CDR3 region: CSAEGSGVGQPQHF. As DNA, the CDR3 is TGCAGTGCAGAGGGTTCAGGGGTCGGGCAGCCCCAGCATTTT.